Shown below are 26 T cell receptor beta chains from a single sample sequenced in a study of regulatory T cells in long-lasting Graves disease. Sample time point: persistent/refractory GD, antithyroid drugs over 5 years with positive TRAb. With RNA extracted from PBMCs as input, the TCR library was made. Researchers made TCR beta libraries by using iRepertoire HTBI primers and running Arm-PCR on CDR3 regions. MiXCR, run by TCRdb on the multiplex PCR reads, gives a single entry per CDR3 protein. Of roughly 400,000 distinct CDR3 sequences listed, roughly 23% are singletons. The sample was peripheral blood mononuclear cells (PBMCs), taken when the disease was refractory, from a patient treated with antithyroid drugs. Receptors were obtained from a female donor with Graves disease.

This clonotype was detected ten times or more. This chain joins TRBV2 and TRBJ2-1; D assignment may be TRBD1 or TRBD2 (5 bases each). The germline V gene has CDR1 SNHLY and CDR2 FYNNEI. V was clipped by 8 bases and J by 4 bases, with 6 bases between them. CDR3 length: 11 residues. CDR3 nucleotide sequence: TGTGCCAGCGGGGGATACAATGAGCAGTTCTTC. It encodes CASGGYNEQFF.

The V and J genes are TRBV12-3 or TRBV12-4 and TRBJ2-5; D remains ambiguous. Trimming shortened V by 3 bases and J by 5 bases, and 13 bases separated the two germline ends. The CDR3 covers 14 residues. The CDR3 loop reads CASSFTKKWETQYF. The CDR3 nucleotides are TGTGCCAGCAGTTTCACGAAGAAGTGGGAGACCCAGTACTTC.

In its sample, this clonotype was seen many times. This chain links TRBV28 with TRBJ1-2; D possibly corresponds to TRBD1 (6 bases). Between the trimmed V and J ends, which lost 7 bases and 6 bases, there was a span of 18 bases. Germline lookup yields CDR1 MDHEN and CDR2 SYDVKM. The length of the CDR3 is 14 residues. CDR3 DNA: TGTGCCAGCAAAGTTAGTGGCAGGGGCGATGGCTACACCTTC. It yields the protein CASKVSGRGDGYTF.

This clonotype was counted many times. The genes are TRBV29-1 and TRBJ2-2, with D possibly being TRBD1 or TRBD2 (5 bases each). Germline V gene sequence: CDR1 SQVTM, CDR2 ANQGSEA. V was clipped by 7 bases and J by 5 bases, with 17 bases between them. This CDR3 spans 14 amino acids. The CDR3 DNA sequence: TGCAGCGCTGGGGGTGGGCCTCCGACCGGGGAGCTGTTTTTT. Translation gives CSAGGGPPTGELFF.

As concerns this clonotype: At one boundary the junction diverges from the germline segment, which might be a read error. V usage is TRBV12-3 or TRBV12-4 and J usage is TRBJ2-1; D is uncertain. The CDR3 runs 12 residues. CDR3 amino acids: CASSSLIVGQSF. DNA for the CDR3: TGTGCCAGCAGTTCTCTTATCGTTGGGCAGTCCTTC.

There are a few counts of this clonotype. The chain combines TRBV28 with TRBJ2-3, with D unresolved. This CDR3 has 14 amino acids. Germline CDR1 MDHEN, CDR2 SYDVKM. V dropped 5 bases and J dropped 1 base, with 10 bases sitting between them. For the CDR3, the DNA is TGTGCCAGCAGTCCCCCCGGGCGCACAGATACGCAGTATTTT. The encoded protein is CASSPPGRTDTQYF.

This clonotype was seen a few times. This chain uses TRBV7-9 with TRBJ2-7; a possible D gene is TRBD2 (7 bases). V lost 3 bases, J lost 2 bases, and 32 bases lay in between. This CDR3 comprises 21 residues. Germline lookup yields CDR1 SEHNR and CDR2 FQNEAQ (reference sequence). In nucleotides, the CDR3 is TGTGCCAGCAGCTTGGATAGGGGGGGTTCCTCGCGCGCGGGGAAGCCCTACGAGCAGTACTTC. As protein: CASSLDRGGSSRAGKPYEQYF.

This clonotype was observed a few times. The chain has TRBV5-5 and TRBJ1-3; D call uncertain. Trimming pared 1 base from V and 3 bases from J, leaving 8 bases between. There are 14 residues in the CDR3. The germline CDR1 and CDR2 sequences are SGHKS and YYEKEE (reference sequence). In DNA form, the CDR3 reads TGTGCCAGCAGCTTGCAAGCTCTTGGAAACACCATATATTTT. This translates into CASSLQALGNTIYF.

This clonotype was recorded a few times. V usage is TRBV5-6 and J usage is TRBJ2-2; weak D call: TRBD1 (6 bases). V lost 3 bases and J 1 base, leaving 7 bases between the germline ends. This CDR3 comprises 14 residues. In germline, CDR1 is SGHDT, CDR2 YYEEEE. Written as DNA, the CDR3 is TGTGCCAGCAGCTGGGGACAGAACACCGGGGAGCTGTTTTTT. This sequence encodes CASSWGQNTGELFF.

V is TRBV7-9 and J is TRBJ2-7; 9 bases are a match to TRBD1. V shed 3 bases, J shed 7 bases, and the junction held 7 bases outside the gene matches. This CDR3 comprises 14 residues. Germline V gene sequence: CDR1 SEHNR, CDR2 FQNEAQ (reference sequence). As DNA, the CDR3 is TGTGCCAGCAGCTTGACGCAGGGACAGGGTGAGCAGTACTTC. The encoded protein is CASSLTQGQGEQYF.

CDR3 bases: TGCGCCAGCAGCCCCCGAACTGGAACAGGGATGAACACTGAAGCTTTCTTT. Its translation: CASSPRTGTGMNTEAFF. V and J are TRBV5-1 and TRBJ1-1; possibly TRBD1 for D (6 bases). The V and J ends lost 4 bases and 0 bases respectively, with 19 bases between them. The CDR3 is 17 residues long. The germline V gene encodes CDR1 SGHRS and CDR2 YFSETQ.

This clonotype was found a few times. This chain joins TRBV5-1 and TRBJ2-1; D gene unclear. This CDR3 has 13 residues. CDR1 and CDR2 from the germline V gene are SGHRS and YFSETQ. Trimming left V 7 bases short and J 1 base short, with 9 bases between. CDR3 DNA: TGCGCCAGCGCCACTTCTTCCTACAATGAGCAGTTCTTC. Encoded protein: CASATSSYNEQFF.

This clonotype was counted only a few times. The V call is TRBV7-2, the J call TRBJ2-5; 13 bases fit TRBD2. This CDR3 has 15 amino acids. Trimming removed 5 bases from V and 4 bases from J; junction bases left unmatched: 4. Germline CDR1 reads SGHTA; CDR2 reads FQGNSA. CDR3 region: CASSPGTSGTETQYF. In DNA, the CDR3 is TGTGCCAGCAGCCCCGGGACTAGCGGGACAGAGACCCAGTACTTC. The full variable domain, its missing parts supplied by reference TRBV7-2 and TRBJ2-5, is GAGVSQSPSNKVTEKGKDVELRCDPISGHTALYWYRQSLGQGLEFLIYFQGNSAPDKSGLPSDRFSAERTGGSVSTLTIQRTQQEDSAVYLCASSPGTSGTETQYFGPGTRLLVL.

This clonotype was detected ten times or more. The chain combines TRBV3-1 with TRBJ2-5; D gene ambiguous. CDR1 is LGHDT and CDR2 is YNNKEL in the germline V gene (reference sequence). The CDR3 length is 14 residues. V was shortened by 0 bases and J by 5 bases, with 10 bases between the two germline ends. The CDR3, as DNA: TGTGCCAGCAGCCAAGATTGGCCCCAGGAGACCCAGTACTTC. It encodes CASSQDWPQETQYF.

This clonotype was observed many times. This chain connects TRBV24-1 to TRBJ1-2, with a weak D call TRBD1 (6 bases). V lost 9 bases and J 4 bases, leaving 23 bases between the germline ends. This CDR3 comprises 16 residues. Germline loops: CDR1 KGHDR, CDR2 SFDVKD. The CDR3 DNA is TGTGCCACCGCGGGCCAGGGGTCCCAGGGATCCTATGGCTACACCTTC. It encodes CATAGQGSQGSYGYTF.

V gene TRBV5-1 combines with J gene TRBJ2-2, with 8 bases matching TRBD2. The CDR3 sequence is 17 residues long. J lost 1 base, V lost 5 bases, and 10 bases had no gene match. Germline V gives CDR1 SGHRS, CDR2 YFSETQ. The CDR3 spells CASSRPLTSENTGELFF. CDR3 coding DNA: TGCGCCAGCAGTCGCCCCCTGACTAGCGAGAACACCGGGGAGCTGTTTTTT.

This clonotype was detected ten times or more. The chain couples TRBV20-1 to TRBJ1-2; weak D call: TRBD1 (6 bases). Germline V gene lookup returns CDR1 DFQATT and CDR2 SNEGSKA (reference sequence). CDR3 size: 11 residues. Trimming cost V 7 bases and J 7 bases, with 13 bases left between them. The CDR3 region is CSVPGAGGYTF. The CDR3 nucleotides read TGCAGTGTCCCAGGGGCTGGTGGCTACACCTTC.

This clonotype has ten or more counts. The rearrangement uses TRBV3-1 and TRBJ1-4, with D unresolved. This CDR3 is 13 amino acids long. Trimming pared 1 base from V and 9 bases from J, leaving 9 bases between. Germline V gene lookup returns CDR1 LGHDT and CDR2 YNNKEL (reference sequence). The CDR3 sequence: CASSQVSQQKLFF. The CDR3 DNA is TGTGCCAGCAGCCAAGTTAGTCAGCAAAAACTGTTTTTT.

The V call is TRBV7-8, the J call TRBJ2-1; 9 nucleotides match TRBD2. V was pared by 3 bases and J by 12 bases, with 3 bases of the junction left unmatched. CDR3 length: 12 amino acids. The germline gives CDR1 SGHVS, CDR2 FQNEAQ. CDR3 nucleotide sequence: TGTGCCAGCAGCTTTGCTAGCGGGGCGCAGTTCTTC. Its translation is CASSFASGAQFF.

This clonotype appeared many times. V gene TRBV5-1 combines with J gene TRBJ1-4, with 7 bases lining up with TRBD1. Germline V gene sequence: CDR1 SGHRS, CDR2 YFSETQ. With 4 bases clipped from V and 7 bases from J, the junction kept 4 bases outside the gene matches. The CDR3 runs 13 residues. For the CDR3, the DNA is TGCGCCAGCAGCGAACCAGGGGGTGAAAAACTGTTTTTT. It yields the protein CASSEPGGEKLFF.

This clonotype was detected many times. J is TRBJ1-6 and V is TRBV28; a weak D match, TRBD1 (6 bases). This CDR3 contains 12 residues. The V gene's germline CDR1 is MDHEN and CDR2 SYDVKM. Trimming removed 10 bases at V and 6 bases at J, with 10 bases between. The CDR3 region is CATGTTNSPLHF. Here the CDR3 DNA reads TGTGCCACCGGGACAACTAATTCACCCCTCCACTTT.

The chain links TRBV20-1 to TRBJ2-5, with 16 positions matching TRBD2. V lost 0 bases to trimming and J lost 4 bases; unmatched junction nucleotides: 5. This CDR3 has 17 amino acids. The germline CDR1 and CDR2 sequences are DFQATT and SNEGSKA (reference sequence). CDR3 coding DNA: TGCAGTGCTAGAGATTTGGGACTAGCGGGAGGGGGAGAGACCCAGTACTTC. The encoded protein is CSARDLGLAGGGETQYF.

As for this clonotype: One end of the junction fails to match germline, which may point to a read error. The chain uses TRBV12-3 or TRBV12-4 and TRBJ2-7; 8 positions match TRBD2. The CDR3 loop spans 15 amino acids. This CDR3 is CASSLGREGPYERYF. The CDR3, as DNA: TGTGCCAGCAGTTTAGGTCGGGAGGGCCCCTACGAGCGGTACTTC.

The sample holds a few counts of this clonotype. The rearrangement links TRBV7-9 to TRBJ1-2, with unresolved D. Germline CDR1 SEHNR, CDR2 FQNEAQ (reference sequence). This CDR3 has 15 residues. Trimming left V 1 base short and J 4 bases short, with 13 bases between. The CDR3 DNA reads TGTGCCAGCAGCTTAGAATTGGGCTCCGGCTATGGCTACACCTTC. It translates to CASSLELGSGYGYTF.

This clonotype was detected only a few times. This rearrangement joins TRBV19 to TRBJ1-1; D may be TRBD1 (5 bases). Trimming stripped 3 bases from V and 5 bases from J, with 13 bases between. In germline, CDR1 is LNHDA, CDR2 SQIVND (reference sequence). The CDR3 runs 14 residues. The CDR3 loop reads CASSMGRVGTEAFF. In DNA form, the CDR3 reads TGTGCCAGTAGTATGGGCAGGGTGGGGACTGAAGCTTTCTTT.

The V gene is TRBV19, the J gene TRBJ2-2, with 12 positions matching TRBD1. The junction had 2 bases not matched to a gene; V was cut back by 6 bases and J by 0 bases. Germline V gene data show CDR1 as LNHDA and CDR2 as SQIVND (reference sequence). This CDR3 comprises 16 residues. This CDR3 reads CASRGQGAANTGELFF. CDR3 bases: TGTGCCAGTAGGGGACAGGGGGCCGCGAACACCGGGGAGCTGTTTTTT.